This TCR beta chain was captured by sequencing in a study of CD8+ T cells in alopecia areata. Study in general: Those treated were given oral tofacitinib at 5 to 10 mg twice daily. The duration of tofacitinib was 6 to 18 months, with 6 months off drug afterward. Study-wide results and limits: Tissue-resident alphabeta T cells belonging to normal skin likewise get sequenced within scalp specimens. Many expanded lesional clones persisted in scalp and blood during tofacitinib treatment.

Reverse transcription of extracted RNA yielded cDNA, which provided the sequencing template. Sequencing used immunoSEQ multiplex PCR; TCRdb keeps in-frame clones, though not all of them. This sample has fewer than 200,000 clones, with 50% to 75% found just once. Treatment denoted: oral pan-JAK inhibitor, 5-10 mg twice daily. In its sample, this clone was seen a few times. Its antigen is unidentified. The starting material was CD4+ T cells sorted from blood, obtained around week 55, from a patient treated with tofacitinib. This sequence was found in a human donor with alopecia areata.

CDR3 protein: CASGQGANNQPQHF. In nucleotides, the CDR3 is TGTGCCAGCGGGCAGGGGGCGAACAATCAGCCCCAGCATTTT. The chain employs TRBV6-6 and TRBJ1-5, with 8 nucleotides matching TRBD1. After removal of 8 bases from V and 3 bases from J, the junction contained 6 bases not matched to a gene. CDR1 and CDR2 from the germline V gene are MNHNY and SVGAGI (reference sequence). The CDR3 loop spans 14 amino acids.